This T cell receptor (beta chain) was profiled in a study of blood T cell repertoires in COVID-19. About the research overall: Researchers got acute and convalescent COVID-19 samples from the United States, Italy and Spain. PBMCs, B-cell-depleted T cells, or T cells provided the cDNA or gDNA that made up the material.

CDR1 and CDR2 (germline): SGHAT, FQNNGV. The CDR3 spans 13 residues. Trimming removed 0 bases at V and 13 bases at J, with 13 bases between. Authors' methods: Estimation of nucleated cell counts relied on the amplification of reference gene primers. Measured with immunoSEQ multiplex PCR; TCRdb has only the in-frame clones, and not every one. D and trimming were read from the DNA, whereas the V and J calls and clone size are those reported in that table. The sample lists tens of thousands of clones, around nine tenths seen once, with approximately 3.5% in the top ten. The sequence was collected from a man aged 65 to 85 with acute or convalescent COVID-19. The chain links TRBV11-2 to TRBJ2-1, with D possibly TRBD2 on 6 matching bases. Specimen: peripheral blood. The CDR3 sequence: CASSLDQRTIQFF. The CDR3 DNA reads TGTGCCAGCAGCTTAGACCAAAGGACTATTCAGTTCTTC.